One sample yielded the 10 T cell receptor beta chains listed below, sequenced in a study of early T cells in non-severe SARS-CoV-2 infection. TCRdb called the 5' RACE reads again in MiXCR, with one record for every CDR3 protein. The repertoire holds around 70,000 distinct CDR3 sequences, with more than 10% as singletons. Sequencing was done on a sample of whole blood. These receptors all come from an adult who was a healthcare worker with PCR-confirmed SARS-CoV-2 infection or an uninfected control (not recorded which).

Comments on this clonotype: A read error may account for a junction end that differs from germline. This chain joins TRBV2 and TRBJ2-1; 10 nucleotides match TRBD1. The CDR3 sequence is 14 residues long. Germline CDR1 is SNHLY and CDR2 is FYNNEI. As DNA, the CDR3 is TGTGCCAGCGGACAGGGGGAAAACTACAATAAGCAGTTCTTC. Its protein is CASGQGENYNKQFF.

The sample holds many counts of this clonotype. The gene calls are TRBV18 and TRBJ2-6; no clear D. This CDR3 has 14 residues. Germline CDR1 is KGHSH and CDR2 is LQKENI. V dropped 0 bases and J dropped 2 bases, with 2 bases sitting between them. In DNA form, the CDR3 reads TGTGCCAGCTCACCACCGGCTGGGGCCAACGTCCTGACTTTC. It is translated as CASSPPAGANVLTF.

The genes are TRBV6-6 and TRBJ1-2, with D tentatively TRBD1 (6 bases). Germline values: CDR1 MNHNY, CDR2 SVGAGI (reference sequence). The CDR3 covers 14 residues. The V gene lost 4 bases and the J gene lost 4 bases, with 13 bases spanning the gap. The CDR3 DNA reads TGTGCCAGCAGTTCACAGGGAATGGGCTATGGCTACACCTTC. Translating gives CASSSQGMGYGYTF.

In its sample, this clonotype was seen a few times. In DNA, the CDR3 is TGTGCCAGCAGTTTAAAGCCGGGGTCCTACGAGCAGTACTTC. Translated, it gives CASSLKPGSYEQYF. This chain links TRBV12-3 or TRBV12-4 with TRBJ2-7; D is possibly TRBD2 (5 bases). The CDR3 is 14 amino acids. V lost 2 bases and J 1 base, leaving 9 bases between the germline ends.

This clonotype has a count of ten or more. J is TRBJ2-1 and V is TRBV6-1; possibly TRBD1 for D (6 bases). CDR1 and CDR2 from the germline V gene are MNHNS and SASEGT. The CDR3 runs 15 residues. The V gene lost 10 bases and the J gene lost 6 bases, with 22 bases spanning the gap. The CDR3: CATSGSGVQGNEQFF. The CDR3 DNA reads TGTGCCACCAGCGGCTCAGGGGTACAAGGCAATGAGCAGTTCTTC.

The V gene is TRBV12-3 or TRBV12-4, the J gene TRBJ2-7, with 9 positions matching TRBD1. Unmatched junction bases numbered 10, after V lost 5 bases and J lost 5 bases. The CDR3 contains 15 residues. In DNA form, the CDR3 reads TGTGCCAGCAGTCCCCCAGGGACAGGGTATAACGAGCAGTACTTC. Amino acids: CASSPPGTGYNEQYF.

This clonotype was picked up a small number of times. This rearrangement joins TRBV11-2 to TRBJ2-5, with 16 bases fitting TRBD2. This CDR3 contains 16 residues. Germline V gene data show CDR1 as SGHAT and CDR2 as FQNNGV. The J segment lost 5 bases and the V segment lost 5 bases, leaving 5 bases of the junction unmatched. DNA of the CDR3: TGTGCCAGCAGCAGAGGGACTAGCGGGGGGGCGGAGACCCAGTACTTC. Amino acid sequence: CASSRGTSGGAETQYF.

This clonotype occurred a few times. The chain joins TRBV29-1 to TRBJ2-4, with 7 bases that match TRBD1. The germline V gene has CDR1 SQVTM and CDR2 ANQGSEA. Trimming took 8 bases from V and 0 from J; bases not matched to a gene: 10. The CDR3 runs to 15 residues. DNA of the CDR3: TGCAGCCCTAAGGACAGGTGCATAGCCAAAAACATTCAGTACTTC. Its translation: CSPKDRCIAKNIQYF.

The V call is TRBV30, the J call TRBJ1-1; a weak D match, TRBD1 (6 bases). The length of the CDR3 is 13 residues. The germline gives CDR1 GTSNPN, CDR2 SVGIG (reference sequence). DNA for the CDR3: TGTGCTTCGATCAGGGGATATCCCACTGAAGCTTTCTTT. Amino acid sequence: CASIRGYPTEAFF.

This chain links TRBV7-9 with TRBJ2-7; D is undetermined. This CDR3 spans 12 amino acids. The germline V gene has CDR1 SEHNR and CDR2 FQNEAQ (reference sequence). V was shortened by 3 bases and J by 2 bases, with 5 bases between the two germline ends. The DNA for the CDR3 is TGTGCCAGCAGCTTTGGGACCTACGAGCAGTACTTC. This gives the protein CASSFGTYEQYF. Combining the CDR3 with reference TRBV7-9 and TRBJ2-7 gives the whole variable domain DTGVSQNPRHKITKRGQNVTFRCDPISEHNRLYWYRQTLGQGPEFLTYFQNEAQLEKSRLLSDRFSAERPKGSFSTLEIQRTEQGDSAMYLCASSFGTYEQYFGPGTRLTVT.